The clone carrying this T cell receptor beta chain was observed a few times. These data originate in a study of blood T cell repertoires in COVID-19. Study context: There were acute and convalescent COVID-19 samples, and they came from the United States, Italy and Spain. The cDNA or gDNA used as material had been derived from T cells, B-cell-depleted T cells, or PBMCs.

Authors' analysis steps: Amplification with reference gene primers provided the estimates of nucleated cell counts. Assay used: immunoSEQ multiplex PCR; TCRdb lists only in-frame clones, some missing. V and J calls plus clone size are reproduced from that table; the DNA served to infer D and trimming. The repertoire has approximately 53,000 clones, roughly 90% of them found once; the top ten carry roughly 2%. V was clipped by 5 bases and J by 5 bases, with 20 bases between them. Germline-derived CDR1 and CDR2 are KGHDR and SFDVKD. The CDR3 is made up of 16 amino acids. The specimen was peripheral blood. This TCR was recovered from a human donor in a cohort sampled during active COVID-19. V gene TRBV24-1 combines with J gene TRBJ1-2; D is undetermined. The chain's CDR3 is CATSGLGLGGLYGYTF. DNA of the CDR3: TGTGCCACCAGTGGCCTCGGACTTGGTGGGCTTTATGGCTACACCTTC.